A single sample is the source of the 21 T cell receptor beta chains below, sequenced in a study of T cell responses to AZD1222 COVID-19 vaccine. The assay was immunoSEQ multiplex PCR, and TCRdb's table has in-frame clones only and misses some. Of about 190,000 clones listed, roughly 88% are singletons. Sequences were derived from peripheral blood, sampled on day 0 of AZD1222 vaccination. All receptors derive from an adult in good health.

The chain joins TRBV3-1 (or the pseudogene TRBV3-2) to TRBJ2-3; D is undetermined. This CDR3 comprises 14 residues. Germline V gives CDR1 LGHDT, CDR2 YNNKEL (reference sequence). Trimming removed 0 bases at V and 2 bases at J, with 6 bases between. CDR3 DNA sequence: TGTGCCAGCAGCCAAGATACTTCCACAGATACGCAGTATTTT. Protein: CASSQDTSTDTQYF.

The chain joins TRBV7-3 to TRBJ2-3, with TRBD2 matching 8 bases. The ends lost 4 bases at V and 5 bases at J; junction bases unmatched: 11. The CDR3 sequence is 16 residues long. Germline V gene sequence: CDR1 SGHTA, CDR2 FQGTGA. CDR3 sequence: CASSSGLAGSVDTQYF. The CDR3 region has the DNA TGTGCCAGCAGCTCCGGACTAGCCGGTTCAGTAGATACGCAGTATTTT.

This chain's CDR3 is CSVEDIAEQFF. The CDR3, as DNA: TGCAGCGTTGAGGACATTGCTGAGCAGTTCTTC. The chain couples TRBV29-1 to TRBJ2-1; D possibly corresponds to TRBD1 (5 bases). Germline CDR1 SQVTM, CDR2 ANQGSEA. Trimming removed 3 bases from V and 9 bases from J, with 9 bases in between. The CDR3 contains 11 residues.

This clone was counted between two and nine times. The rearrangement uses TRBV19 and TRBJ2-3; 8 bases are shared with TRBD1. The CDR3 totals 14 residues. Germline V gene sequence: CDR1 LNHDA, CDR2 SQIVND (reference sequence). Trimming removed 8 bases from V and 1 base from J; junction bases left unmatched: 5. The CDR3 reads CASAQGVRTDTQYF. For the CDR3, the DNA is TGTGCCAGTGCACAGGGGGTACGCACAGATACGCAGTATTTT.

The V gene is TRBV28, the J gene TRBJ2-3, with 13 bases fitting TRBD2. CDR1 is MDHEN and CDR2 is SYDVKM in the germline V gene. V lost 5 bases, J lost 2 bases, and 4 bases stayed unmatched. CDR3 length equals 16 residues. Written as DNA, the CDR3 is TGTGCCAGCAGTGCGGGACTAGCGGGGCCCACAGATACGCAGTATTTT. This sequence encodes CASSAGLAGPTDTQYF.

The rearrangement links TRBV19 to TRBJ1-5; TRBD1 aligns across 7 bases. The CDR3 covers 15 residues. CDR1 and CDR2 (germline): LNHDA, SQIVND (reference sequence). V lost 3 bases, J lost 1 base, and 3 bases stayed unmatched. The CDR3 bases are TGTGCCAGTAGTATGGACAGGTGGAGCAATCAGCCCCAGCATTTT. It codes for CASSMDRWSNQPQHF.

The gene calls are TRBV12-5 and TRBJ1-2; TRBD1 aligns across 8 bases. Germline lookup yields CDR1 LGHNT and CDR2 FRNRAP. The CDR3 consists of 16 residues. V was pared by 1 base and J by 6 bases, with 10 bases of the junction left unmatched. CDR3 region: CASGLDSGTGTNGYTF. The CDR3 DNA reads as TGTGCTAGTGGTTTGGATAGCGGGACAGGAACTAATGGCTACACCTTC.

CDR3 nucleotides: TGTGCCAGTAGTATAGGCCGCGGGGGGCAGGGCACTGAAGCTTTCTTT. Translating it yields CASSIGRGGQGTEAFF. The J gene is TRBJ1-1, the V gene TRBV19; possible D gene TRBD1, 6 bases. The CDR3 spans 16 residues. Germline V gene lookup returns CDR1 LNHDA and CDR2 SQIVND (reference sequence). With 1 base removed from V and 4 bases from J, the gap between germline ends came to 16 bases.

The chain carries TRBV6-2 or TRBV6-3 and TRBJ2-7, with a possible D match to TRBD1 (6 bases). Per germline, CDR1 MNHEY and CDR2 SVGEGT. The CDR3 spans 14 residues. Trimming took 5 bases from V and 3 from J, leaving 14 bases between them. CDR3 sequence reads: CASSQTIQGYEQYF. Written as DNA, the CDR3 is TGTGCCAGCAGTCAAACTATACAGGGCTACGAGCAGTACTTC.

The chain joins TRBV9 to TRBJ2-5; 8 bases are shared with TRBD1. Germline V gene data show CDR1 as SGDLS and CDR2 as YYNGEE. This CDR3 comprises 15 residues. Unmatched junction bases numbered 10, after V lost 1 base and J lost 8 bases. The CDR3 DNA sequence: TGTGCCAGCAGCGTAAACGGACAGGGTCCAAGAACCCAGTACTTC. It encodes CASSVNGQGPRTQYF.

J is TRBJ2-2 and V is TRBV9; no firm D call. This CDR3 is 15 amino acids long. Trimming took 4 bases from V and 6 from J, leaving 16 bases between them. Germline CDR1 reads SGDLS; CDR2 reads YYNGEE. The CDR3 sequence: CASSPRVVLPGELFF. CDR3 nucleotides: TGTGCCAGCAGCCCCCGGGTTGTTCTTCCCGGGGAGCTGTTTTTT.

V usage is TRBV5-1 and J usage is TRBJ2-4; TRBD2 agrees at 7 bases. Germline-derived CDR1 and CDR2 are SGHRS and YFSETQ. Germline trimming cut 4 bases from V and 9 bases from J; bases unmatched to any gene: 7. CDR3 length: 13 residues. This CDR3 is CASSPAGDSIQYF. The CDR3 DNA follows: TGCGCCAGCAGCCCGGCGGGGGATAGCATTCAGTACTTC.

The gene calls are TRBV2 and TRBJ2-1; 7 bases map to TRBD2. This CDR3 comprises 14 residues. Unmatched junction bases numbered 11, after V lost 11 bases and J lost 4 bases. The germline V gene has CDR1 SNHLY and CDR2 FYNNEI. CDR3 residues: CAPMGEGKYNEQFF. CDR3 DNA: TGTGCCCCGATGGGGGAGGGGAAATACAATGAGCAGTTCTTC.

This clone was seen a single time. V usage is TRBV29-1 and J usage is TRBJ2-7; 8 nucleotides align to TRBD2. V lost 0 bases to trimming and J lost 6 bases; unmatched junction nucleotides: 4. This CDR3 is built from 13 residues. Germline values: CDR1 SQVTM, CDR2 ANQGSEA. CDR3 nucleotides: TGCAGCGTTGAAGATACCGGGAGGGCCGAGCAGTACTTC. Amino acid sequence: CSVEDTGRAEQYF.

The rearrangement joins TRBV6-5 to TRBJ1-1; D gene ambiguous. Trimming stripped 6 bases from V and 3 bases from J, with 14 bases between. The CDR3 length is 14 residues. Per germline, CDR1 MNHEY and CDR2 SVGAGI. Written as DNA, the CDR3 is TGTGCCAGCAGCTTTAGACTATCCCACACTGAAGCTTTCTTT. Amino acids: CASSFRLSHTEAFF.

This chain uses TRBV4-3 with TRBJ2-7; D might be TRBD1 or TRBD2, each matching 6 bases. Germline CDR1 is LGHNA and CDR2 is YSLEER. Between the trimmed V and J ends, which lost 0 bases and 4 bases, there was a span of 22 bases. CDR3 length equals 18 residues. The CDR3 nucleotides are TGCGCCAGCAGCCAAGATCGGGGGTATGGGGCAGGGGTTTACGAGCAGTACTTC. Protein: CASSQDRGYGAGVYEQYF.

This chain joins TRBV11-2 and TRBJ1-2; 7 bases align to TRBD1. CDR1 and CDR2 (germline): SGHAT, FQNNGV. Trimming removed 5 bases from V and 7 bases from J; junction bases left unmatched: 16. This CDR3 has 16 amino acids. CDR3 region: CASSPLRQGRRGGYTF. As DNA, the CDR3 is TGTGCCAGCAGCCCCCTGCGACAGGGCCGCCGGGGTGGCTACACCTTC.

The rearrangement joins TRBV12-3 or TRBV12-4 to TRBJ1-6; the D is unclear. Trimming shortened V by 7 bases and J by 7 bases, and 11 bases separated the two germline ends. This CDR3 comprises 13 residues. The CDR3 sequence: CASTTALNSPLHF. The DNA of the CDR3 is TGTGCCAGCACGACCGCCCTGAATTCACCCCTCCACTTT.

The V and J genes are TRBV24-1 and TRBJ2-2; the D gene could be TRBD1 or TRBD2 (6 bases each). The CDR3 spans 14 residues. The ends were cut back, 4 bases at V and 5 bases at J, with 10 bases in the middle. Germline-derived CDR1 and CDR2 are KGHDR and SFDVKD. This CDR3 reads CATSEIGGTGELFF. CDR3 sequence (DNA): TGTGCCACCAGTGAAATAGGGGGGACCGGGGAGCTGTTTTTT.

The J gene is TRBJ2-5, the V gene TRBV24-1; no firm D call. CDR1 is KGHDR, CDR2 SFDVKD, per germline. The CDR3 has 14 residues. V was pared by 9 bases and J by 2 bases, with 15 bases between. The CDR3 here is CATQEPGIQETQYF. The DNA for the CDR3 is TGTGCCACCCAAGAACCCGGAATACAAGAGACCCAGTACTTC.

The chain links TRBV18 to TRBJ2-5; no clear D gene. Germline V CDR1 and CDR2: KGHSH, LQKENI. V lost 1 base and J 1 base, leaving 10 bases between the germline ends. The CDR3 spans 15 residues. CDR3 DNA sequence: TGTGCCAGCTCACCACGGACCAGCCCCCAAGAGACCCAGTACTTC. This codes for CASSPRTSPQETQYF.